This T cell receptor (beta chain) is from a study of shared clonotypes between healthy human individuals. What CD8 memory combined were CD45RO+ cells and CCR7-negative CD45RA+ TemRA cells. In the case of this clone: The antigen remains undetermined.

Each cell subset's genomic DNA was divided evenly among several immunoSEQ plates. Sequencing was performed with immunoSEQ multiplex PCR; in TCRdb, only in-frame clones are kept and a portion is missing. The data contain 110,000 or so clones, approximately 70% of them singletons. Overall study results and limits: Despite large depth, sorted-subset datasets appeared incompletely sequenced.

Germline V lookup: CDR1 MNHEY, CDR2 SVGAGI. This CDR3 comprises 13 residues. Trimming cost V 7 bases and J 7 bases, with 13 bases left between them. Material for sequencing was memory CD8+ T cells sorted from blood. Subset defined: CD45RO+ cells pooled with CCR7-negative TemRA cells. The TCR sequence derives from a woman aged 30 to 39 in good health. The chain combines TRBV6-5 with TRBJ2-2; D gene ambiguous. The DNA for the CDR3 is TGTGCCAGCACCTCGCATTTCCACGGGGAGCTGTTTTTT. It encodes CASTSHFHGELFF.